This T cell receptor (beta chain) was recovered during a study of chemoradiotherapy in HPV16-positive cancers. As for this clone: What it recognizes is unknown.

Study-wide points: Non-HPV-specific T cells did not expand in tumors during treatment, whereas candidate HPV-specific clones and E7-related motifs did. In HPV16-positive patients, HPV-responsive T-cell expansion tracked better recurrence-free survival.

Using immunoSEQ multiplex PCR, the repertoire was profiled, and TCRdb retains in-frame clones only, with some absent. The sample holds fewer than 25,000 clones, around nine tenths seen once. This CDR3 is 13 amino acids long. Deletions cut 2 bases from V and 14 bases from J, with 13 bases between. Germline assignment: CDR1 MNHNS and CDR2 SASEGT. The origin of this receptor is a human donor with HPV-associated anogenital cancer. The sample consisted of blood, taken from a patient who underwent chemoradiotherapy. V and J are TRBV6-1 and TRBJ1-6; possibly TRBD1 for D (6 bases). Written as DNA, the CDR3 is TGTGCCAGCAGTGAAAGAGGGGGGAGAGCCCTCCACTTT. Amino acid sequence: CASSERGGRALHF.